This T cell receptor (beta chain) was obtained from a study of cytomegalovirus exposure and HLA in healthy donors (dated by TCRdb to about 2017). Study-wide context: An earlier analysis of a few hundred of the donors reported about 300 Gb of sequence data and 117 million unique TCR beta sequences obtained from around 180 million T cells. Approximately 310 gigabases of sequencing data and around 87 million unique TCR sequences were included in an early release covering around 600 HLA-typed donors. Of the roughly 400 genotyped donors, 81% were placed in the genetic ancestry cluster associated with self-reported Caucasian donors. The aim of the study was to test whether cataloging public T cell receptors could identify signatures of past pathogen exposure. Using immunosequencing, the study profiled T cell repertoires from 550 to 750 subjects and related those repertoires to cytomegalovirus serostatus. Along with the approximately 650-subject first cohort, a separate validation cohort of over a hundred different subjects was used. To predict cytomegalovirus infection status, the study combined high-throughput TCR immunosequencing, statistical association of individual TCRs with disease status, and machine learning. In a later analysis, previously published TCR beta repertoires from fewer than 750 donors were re-analyzed and high-resolution HLA genotyping was added so that TCR occurrence patterns could be studied. Rather than using new phenotypic data, the later analysis identified candidate immune exposures from TCR beta sequences and from how often those sequences occurred across donors. To decide whether each TCR beta V gene segment behaved as functional or pseudogenic, an earlier analysis of approximately 620 of the donors relied on high-throughput TCR beta sequencing. Donor age, sex, ethnicity and CMV serostatus were collected together with the repertoire data. In a later genetic analysis, genome-wide SNP genotypes for about 60% of the 666 donors were used, and that subset was treated as a discovery cohort. All discovery cohort repertoires had been generated using a single sequencing platform. Both class I and class II loci were covered by HLA typing, at four-digit resolution. Typing coverage varied by locus: roughly 620-640 donors for A, B, C, DRB1 and DQB1; more than 500 for DQA1; 606 for DPA1; about 450 for DPB1. Four or five DR-DQ haplotypes were treated as single units for association and clustering because of strong linkage in the cohort. Across approximately 400 genotyped donors of the cohort, an average of about 240,000 unique TCR beta nucleotide sequences per donor were sequenced, and 15% to 20% of those sequences were non-productive.

General findings and caveats noted by the study authors: A few of the identified cytomegalovirus-associated TCR beta chains were confirmed in vitro to be specific for cytomegalovirus antigens. Seventeen rarely observed V segments, including chromosome 9 orphons, were excluded from the earlier analysis of just under 600 of the donors because counts were too low. In a later analysis, most CMV-associated TCR beta chains were found to appear HLA-restricted, with HLA associations seemingly driven largely by CMV exposure. A cluster of highly shared sequence variants was judged likely to be a technical artifact of the sequencing pipeline. In this cohort, only TCR beta chains were sequenced, and detectable features were limited by the absence of alpha or paired-chain data. When HLA alleles, especially DR and DQ, strongly co-occurred, attributing TCR associations to individual alleles was difficult. Because some donors lacked HLA typing at each locus, the association tests relied only on the typed subset. Cytomegalovirus status was reported to be diagnosed by the classifier with high specificity and sensitivity in both the original and validation cohorts. A further reported finding was that TCR beta sequences accurately predicted the HLA-A and HLA-B alleles for most subjects in the first cohort. Linkage disequilibrium might explain the correlated functional status among segregating V segments, but an unknown experimental factor could not be ruled out. Roughly uniform sequencing depth across donors was assumed in presence/absence analyses, although this assumption may not hold. CMV serostatus was the only immune exposure information available for the cohort. A later genetic analysis reported fewer N-insertions in productive TCRs among donors in an Asian-associated ancestry cluster than the roughly 670-donor mean. In a later genetic analysis, a missense DCLRE1C variant was associated with V-gene and J-gene trimming of TCR beta chains, and the association was replicated in an independent cohort. In an earlier analysis of around 500 of the donors, most TCR beta V segments appeared in productive rearrangements about 90% or about 30% of the time, broadly matching IMGT annotations. In a later analysis, the rate of TCR association differed among HLA loci, with DRB1 alleles having the most associated TCRs and HLA-C alleles having the fewest. A later analysis associated about 17,000 TCR beta sequences with specific HLA alleles at a false discovery rate of 0.05. It was suggested by the authors that the approach could potentially be generalized to other disease states and immunological phenotypes. While some public TCRs were present in many individuals, most TCR sequences turned up only very rarely across donors. Compared with equally common non-associated chains, HLA-associated TCR beta chains in a later analysis were more clonally expanded and had lower generation probabilities. The study gave a list of roughly 150 TCR beta chains associated with cytomegalovirus. In a later analysis, several top co-occurrence clusters were reported to appear linked to parvovirus B19, influenza, CMV and Epstein-Barr virus.

The cohort consisted of some 670 healthy bone marrow donors. At the time of sampling, every cohort member was nominally healthy, though immune exposures that went unrecorded were likely present. The donor tested CMV seronegative and was one of the 352 seronegative cohort members. A peripheral blood sample was provided by each donor, and peripheral blood mononuclear cells were used for TCR beta sequencing. Genomic DNA was extracted from the blood cell samples with the Qiagen DNeasy Blood Extraction Kit. In the case of this clone: Which antigen it targets is not known. Per-nucleotide qualities are absent, and no much larger clonotype sits a single base away.

Library preparation was by the immunoSEQ multiplex PCR assay. A mixture of 60 forward primers for TCR Vbeta segments and 13 reverse primers for TCR Jbeta segments was used in the multiplex PCR. The CDR3 region of rearranged TCR beta genes was amplified from genomic DNA by a multiplex PCR assay. The Illumina HiSeq System was used to sequence the amplified TCR beta libraries as 87-base-pair reads. In the authors' own workflow: A later analysis tallied around 87 million unique TCR beta chains across the 600 to 700 repertoires, and about 12 million of those chains were shared by two or more donors. Raw reads were error-corrected and collapsed into unique sequences with a nearest-neighbor algorithm that merged closely related sequences to remove PCR and sequencing errors. Alignment of CDR3 sequences to IMGT reference sequences was used to assign V, D and J gene segments. For a sequence to be retained, a match of at least six nucleotides was required to both a V gene segment and a J gene segment. A rearrangement was called productive if the CDR3 had no stop codons and remained in frame with V and J, and every other rearrangement was called non-productive. Following IMGT convention, CDR3 was defined as the stretch from the second conserved V-encoded cysteine to the conserved J-encoded phenylalanine. In an earlier analysis of approximately 500 of the donors, sequences lacking an unambiguous match to a single V gene segment were excluded. An earlier analysis of 587 of the donors called V segments functional above 56.7% productive rearrangements and segregating when the between-donor standard deviation exceeded 5%. To diagnose cytomegalovirus status from the catalog of TCR beta chain sequences, a statistical classification framework was built. A later analysis assigned V and J genes by comparing TCR nucleotide sequences with IMGT/GENE-DB human TR gene sequences. In a later analysis, CDR3 sequences and most-parsimonious VDJ recombination scenarios were assigned using the TCRdist pipeline. In a later analysis, every TCR beta chain was defined by the combination of its CDR3 amino acid sequence and its V-gene family, and reads without a unique V-gene family were dropped. A later analysis removed several hundred highly shared, low-generation-probability nucleotide sequences to deal with suspected cross-contamination and a sequencing artifact. A later analysis calculated a clonal expansion index for each public chain from normalized within-repertoire ranks of inferred template counts. In a later analysis, generation probabilities were computed using a VDJ recombination model fitted to out-of-frame rearrangements, and the results were checked against IGoR. In a later analysis, hypergeometric tests were used to score TCR-TCR, TCR-HLA and TCR-CMV co-occurrence, with a repertoire-size bias correction applied to TCR pairs. To estimate false discovery rates, a later analysis permuted the HLA or CMV assignments 20 times. A later analysis grouped co-occurring TCRs with DBSCAN, adding TCRdist sequence similarity when clustering within HLA-allele-positive subsets. Repertoires with fewer than 30,000 or more than 120,000 public chains were left out of co-occurrence clustering, as were a handful of repertoires with anomalous nucleotide sharing. Drawn from immuneACCESS, this table holds only the in-frame rearrangements with V and J called that TCRdb kept. Clones are partly lost; checked studies trace under half to an unresolved V gene and leave the rest unexplained. V and J calls and clone size follow that table, whereas D and trimming were derived from the DNA. Recorded for this sample are approximately 120,000 clones; 81% of them occurred a single time. More than 2% of the sample lies in the top ten.

Sequencing was performed on PBMCs. The sequence was obtained from a young woman in good health and CMV-seronegative.

The CDR3 reads as follows: CASSLAQRNEQFF. The DNA sequence is given as TGTGCCAGCAGCTTAGCCCAGCGCAATGAGCAGTTCTTC. The sequence links TRBV7-2 to TRBJ2-1, with no reliable assignment of the D segment. CDR1 and CDR2 (SGHTA, FQGNSA) derive from the germline V gene. From the cysteine through the phenylalanine, the CDR3 covers 13 amino acids. Only the CDR3 portion is preserved as DNA: 39 bases, with reading frame beginning at the first base. V was cut back by 0 bases and J by 6 bases, leaving a gap of 6 bases between them.